This TCR beta chain was obtained from a study of shared clonotypes between healthy human individuals. Method: immunoSEQ multiplex PCR; TCRdb's copy keeps in-frame clones and lacks some. The repertoire consists of 950,000 to 1,100,000 clones, with about 74% occurring once and the leading ten covering about 1.5%. Study-level findings and limits: Shared clonotypes across all four donors exceeded non-shared ones in generation probability.

Of note for this clone: Its antigen is undetermined.

The material sequenced was memory CD4+ T cells sorted from blood. Sample subset: CD45RA-negative fraction. The source of this sequence is a man between 18 and 35 years old in good health.

Written as DNA, the CDR3 is TGTGCCAGCAGTCCAGCCGGGCCACAAGAGACCCAGTACTTC. This gives the protein CASSPAGPQETQYF. The rearrangement uses TRBV28 and TRBJ2-5, with D unclear. This CDR3 has 14 residues. Trimming took 5 bases from V and 2 from J, leaving 12 bases between them. The germline CDR1 and CDR2 sequences are MDHEN and SYDVKM.